This entry features one TCR beta chain sequence. Authors' data handling: The authors estimated nucleated cell counts from reference gene primer amplification. Assay used: immunoSEQ multiplex PCR; TCRdb lists only in-frame clones, some missing. The V and J calls and clone size were taken over from that table, and D and trimming were inferred from the DNA. Of 150,000 to 200,000 clones listed, around 79% are singletons. Individuals aged roughly 18 to 95 years were recruited from about two dozen US areas. The record originates from a study of blood T cell repertoires in COVID-19. On the study more broadly: Both acute and convalescent COVID-19 samples were obtained from the United States, Italy and Spain. From T cells, B-cell-depleted T cells, or PBMCs came the material, which was cDNA or gDNA.

This CDR3 region has 14 residues. The V and J ends lost 4 bases and 4 bases respectively, with 13 bases between them. Germline V gene lookup returns CDR1 LGHDT and CDR2 YNNKEL (reference sequence). The sequence came from a man in his fifties who had recovered from COVID-19. The rearrangement uses TRBV3-1 (or the pseudogene TRBV3-2) and TRBJ1-1; possibly TRBD1 for D (5 bases). Sequenced input: PBMCs or T cells enriched from blood (not recorded which). CDR3 DNA: TGTGCCAGCAGCCCAGAGACAGTCATCACTGAAGCTTTCTTT. Encoded protein: CASSPETVITEAFF.